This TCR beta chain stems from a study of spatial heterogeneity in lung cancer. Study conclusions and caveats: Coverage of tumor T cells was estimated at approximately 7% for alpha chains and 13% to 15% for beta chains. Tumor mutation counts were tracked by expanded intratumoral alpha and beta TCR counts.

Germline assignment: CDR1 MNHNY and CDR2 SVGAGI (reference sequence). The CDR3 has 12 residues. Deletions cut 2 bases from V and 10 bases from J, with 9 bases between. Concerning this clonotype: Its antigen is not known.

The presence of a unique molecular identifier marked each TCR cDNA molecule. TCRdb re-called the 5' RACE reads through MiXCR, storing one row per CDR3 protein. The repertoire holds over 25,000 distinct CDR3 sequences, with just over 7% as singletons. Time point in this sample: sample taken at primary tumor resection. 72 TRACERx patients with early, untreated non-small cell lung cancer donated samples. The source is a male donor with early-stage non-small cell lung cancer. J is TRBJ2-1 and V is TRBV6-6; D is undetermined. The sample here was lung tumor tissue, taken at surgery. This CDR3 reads CASSYTVSEQFF. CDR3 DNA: TGTGCCAGCAGTTACACCGTTTCGGAGCAGTTCTTC.